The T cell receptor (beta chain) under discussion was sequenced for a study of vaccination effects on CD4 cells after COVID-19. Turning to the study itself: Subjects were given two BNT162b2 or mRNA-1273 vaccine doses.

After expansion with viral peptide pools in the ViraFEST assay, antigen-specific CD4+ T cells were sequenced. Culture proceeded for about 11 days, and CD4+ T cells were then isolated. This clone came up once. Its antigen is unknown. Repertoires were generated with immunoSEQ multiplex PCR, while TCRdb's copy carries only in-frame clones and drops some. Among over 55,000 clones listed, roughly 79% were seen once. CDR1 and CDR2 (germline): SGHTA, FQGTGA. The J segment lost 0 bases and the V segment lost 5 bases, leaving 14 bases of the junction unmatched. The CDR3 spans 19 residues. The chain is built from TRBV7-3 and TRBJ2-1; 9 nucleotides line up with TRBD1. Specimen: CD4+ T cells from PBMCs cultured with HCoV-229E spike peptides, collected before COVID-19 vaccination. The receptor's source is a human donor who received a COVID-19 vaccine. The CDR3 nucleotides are TGTGCCAGCAGCCCCCCACCGGGACAGGGAAGATCCTCCTACAATGAGCAGTTCTTC. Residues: CASSPPPGQGRSSYNEQFF.